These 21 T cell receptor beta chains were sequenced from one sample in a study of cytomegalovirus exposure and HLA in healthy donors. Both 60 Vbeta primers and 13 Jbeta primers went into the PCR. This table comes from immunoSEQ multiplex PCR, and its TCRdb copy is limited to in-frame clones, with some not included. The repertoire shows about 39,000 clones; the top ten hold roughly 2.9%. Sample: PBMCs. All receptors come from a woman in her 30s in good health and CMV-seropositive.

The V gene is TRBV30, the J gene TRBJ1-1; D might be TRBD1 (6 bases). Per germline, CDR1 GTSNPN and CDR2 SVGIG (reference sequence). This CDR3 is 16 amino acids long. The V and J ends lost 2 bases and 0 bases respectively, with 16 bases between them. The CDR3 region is CAWSRRDTRMNTEAFF. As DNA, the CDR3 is TGTGCCTGGAGTCGTAGGGACACCAGAATGAACACTGAAGCTTTCTTT.

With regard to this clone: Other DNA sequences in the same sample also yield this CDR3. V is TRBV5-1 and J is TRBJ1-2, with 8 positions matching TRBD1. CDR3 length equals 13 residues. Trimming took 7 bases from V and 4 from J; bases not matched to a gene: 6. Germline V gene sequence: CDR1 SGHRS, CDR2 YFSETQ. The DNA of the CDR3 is TGCGCCAGCCCCTGGCAGGGGGCCTATGGCTACACCTTC. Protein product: CASPWQGAYGYTF.

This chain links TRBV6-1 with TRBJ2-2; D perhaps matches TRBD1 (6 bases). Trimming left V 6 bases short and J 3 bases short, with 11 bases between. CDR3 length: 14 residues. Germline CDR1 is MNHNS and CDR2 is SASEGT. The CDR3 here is CASSEDRYTGELFF. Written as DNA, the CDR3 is TGTGCCAGCAGCGAGGACAGATACACCGGGGAGCTGTTTTTT.

The CDR3 DNA reads as TGTGCCAGCAGTACACAGCACCAGAACACTGAAGCTTTCTTT. Translated: CASSTQHQNTEAFF. The chain has TRBV27 and TRBJ1-1; D unresolved. The CDR3 has 14 amino acids. CDR1 MNHEY and CDR2 SMNVEV come from the germline V gene (reference sequence). Between the trimmed V and J ends, which lost 5 bases and 1 base, there was a span of 11 bases.

The chain's CDR3 is CASGPPETGFNEQFF. The DNA for the CDR3 is TGTGCTAGTGGTCCCCCTGAGACAGGGTTCAATGAGCAGTTCTTC. The V and J genes are TRBV12-5 and TRBJ2-1, with TRBD1 matching over 7 bases. V was clipped by 5 bases and J by 6 bases; unmatched bases: 10. The CDR3 contains 15 residues. Germline V CDR1 and CDR2: LGHNT, FRNRAP.

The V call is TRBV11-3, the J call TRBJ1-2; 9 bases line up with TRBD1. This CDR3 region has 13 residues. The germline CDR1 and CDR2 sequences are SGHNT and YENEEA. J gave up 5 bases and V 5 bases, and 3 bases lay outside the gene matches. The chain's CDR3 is CASSRGQGYGYTF. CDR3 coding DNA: TGTGCCAGCAGCCGCGGACAGGGGTATGGCTACACCTTC.

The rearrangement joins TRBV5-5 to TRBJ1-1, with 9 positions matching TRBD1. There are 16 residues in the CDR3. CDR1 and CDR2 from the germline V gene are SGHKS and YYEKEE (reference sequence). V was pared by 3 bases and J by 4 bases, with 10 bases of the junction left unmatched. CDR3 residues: CASSSTGGSRITEAFF. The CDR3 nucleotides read TGTGCCAGCAGCTCGACAGGGGGGAGCCGGATCACTGAAGCTTTCTTT.

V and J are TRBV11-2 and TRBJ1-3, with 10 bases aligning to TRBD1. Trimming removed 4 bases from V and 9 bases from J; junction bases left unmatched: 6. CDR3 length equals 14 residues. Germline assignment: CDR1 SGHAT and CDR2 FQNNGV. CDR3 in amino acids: CASSSSTGGRTIYF. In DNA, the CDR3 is TGTGCCAGCAGCTCCTCGACAGGGGGCCGCACCATATATTTT.

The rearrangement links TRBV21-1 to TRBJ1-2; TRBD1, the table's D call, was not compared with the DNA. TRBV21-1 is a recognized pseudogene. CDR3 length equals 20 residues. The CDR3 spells CASSSRARGTDPMDNYGYTF. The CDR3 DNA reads TGTGCCAGCAGCAGCCGGGCTAGAGGGACAGACCCTATGGATAACTATGGCTACACCTTC.

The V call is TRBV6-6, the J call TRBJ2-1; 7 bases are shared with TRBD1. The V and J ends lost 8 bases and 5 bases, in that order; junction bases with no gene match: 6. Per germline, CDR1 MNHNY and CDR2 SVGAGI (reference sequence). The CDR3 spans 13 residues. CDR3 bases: TGTGCCAGCCTCCCAGACAGGGACAATGAGCAGTTCTTC. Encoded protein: CASLPDRDNEQFF.

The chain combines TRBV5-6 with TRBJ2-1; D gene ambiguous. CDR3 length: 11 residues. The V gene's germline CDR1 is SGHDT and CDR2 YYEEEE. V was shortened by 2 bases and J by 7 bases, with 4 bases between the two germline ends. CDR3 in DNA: TGTGCCAGCAGCTTAGCAAATGAGCAGTTCTTC. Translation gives CASSLANEQFF.

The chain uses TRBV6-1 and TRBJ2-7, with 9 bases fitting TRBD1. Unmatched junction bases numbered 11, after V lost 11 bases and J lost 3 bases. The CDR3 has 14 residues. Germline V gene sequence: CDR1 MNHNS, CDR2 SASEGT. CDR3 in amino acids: CALKDRDRVYEQYF. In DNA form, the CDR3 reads TGTGCCCTCAAGGACAGGGACAGGGTCTACGAGCAGTACTTC.

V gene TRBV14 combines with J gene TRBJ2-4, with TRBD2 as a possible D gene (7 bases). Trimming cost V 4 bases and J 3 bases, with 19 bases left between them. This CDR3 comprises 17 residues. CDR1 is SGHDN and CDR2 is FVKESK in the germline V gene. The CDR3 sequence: CASSLLGGGLDKNIQYF. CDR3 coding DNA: TGTGCCAGCAGCCTACTTGGGGGGGGCTTGGACAAAAACATTCAGTACTTC.

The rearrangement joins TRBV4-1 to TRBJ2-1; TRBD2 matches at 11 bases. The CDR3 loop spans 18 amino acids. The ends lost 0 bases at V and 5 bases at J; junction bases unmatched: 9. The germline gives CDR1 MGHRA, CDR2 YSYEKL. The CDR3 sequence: CASSQEGVTSGAHNEQFF. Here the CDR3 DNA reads TGCGCCAGCAGCCAAGAAGGGGTGACTAGCGGGGCGCACAATGAGCAGTTCTTC.

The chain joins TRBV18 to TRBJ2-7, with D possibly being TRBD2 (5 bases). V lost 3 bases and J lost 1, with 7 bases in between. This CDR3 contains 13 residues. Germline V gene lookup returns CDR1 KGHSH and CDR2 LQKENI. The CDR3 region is CASSPPGSYEQYF. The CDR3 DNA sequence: TGTGCCAGCTCACCCCCGGGGTCCTACGAGCAGTACTTC.

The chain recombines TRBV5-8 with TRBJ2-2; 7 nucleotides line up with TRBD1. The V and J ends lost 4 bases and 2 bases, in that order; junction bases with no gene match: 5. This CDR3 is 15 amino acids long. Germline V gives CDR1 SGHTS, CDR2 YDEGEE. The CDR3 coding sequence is TGTGCCAGCAGCCGGACAGGATTTAACACCGGGGAGCTGTTTTTT. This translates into CASSRTGFNTGELFF.

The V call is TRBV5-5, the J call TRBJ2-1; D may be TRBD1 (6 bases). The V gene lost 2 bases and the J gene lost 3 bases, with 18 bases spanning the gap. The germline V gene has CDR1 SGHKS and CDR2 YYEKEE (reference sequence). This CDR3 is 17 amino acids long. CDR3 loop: CASSFFGRQAIYNEQFF. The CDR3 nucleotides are TGTGCCAGCAGCTTCTTTGGGAGACAGGCGATCTACAATGAGCAGTTCTTC.

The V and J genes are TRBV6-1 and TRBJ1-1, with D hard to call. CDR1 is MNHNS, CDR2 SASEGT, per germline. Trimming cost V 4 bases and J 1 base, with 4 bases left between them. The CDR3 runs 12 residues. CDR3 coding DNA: TGTGCCAGCAGTGCGGGGAACACTGAAGCTTTCTTT. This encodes CASSAGNTEAFF.

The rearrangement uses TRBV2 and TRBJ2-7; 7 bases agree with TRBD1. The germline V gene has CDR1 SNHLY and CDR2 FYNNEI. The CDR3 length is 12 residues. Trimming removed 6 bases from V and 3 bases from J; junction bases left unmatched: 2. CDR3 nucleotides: TGTGCCAGCAGCCGGACAGGCTACGAGCAGTACTTC. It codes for CASSRTGYEQYF.

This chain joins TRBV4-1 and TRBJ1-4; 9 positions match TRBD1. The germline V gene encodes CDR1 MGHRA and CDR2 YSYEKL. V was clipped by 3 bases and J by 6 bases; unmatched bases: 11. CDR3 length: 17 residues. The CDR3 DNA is TGCGCCAGCAGCCAGGAAGATGTGGGGACAGGGTATGAAAAACTGTTTTTT. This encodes CASSQEDVGTGYEKLFF.

This CDR3 reads CASSVGGYFGETQYF. Written as DNA, the CDR3 is TGTGCCAGCAGCGTAGGGGGCTACTTCGGAGAGACCCAGTACTTC. This chain uses TRBV9 with TRBJ2-5; maybe TRBD1 (5 bases). CDR1 and CDR2 from the germline V gene are SGDLS and YYNGEE. V lost 0 bases and J lost 4, with 13 bases in between. CDR3 length: 15 residues.